This passage covers 15 T cell receptor beta chains from one sample sequenced in a study of Graves' ophthalmopathy and Graves' hyperthyroidism. Amplification of the TCR beta CDR3 regions used RNA transcripts (as template). HTBI primers were employed in first-round RT-PCR, then a second-round multiplex PCR followed. Each CDR3 protein is one row after TCRdb ran MiXCR on the multiplex PCR reads. The sample has about 230,000 distinct CDR3 sequences; 45% to 55% are singletons. Source material: peripheral blood. These receptors were obtained from an adult man with Graves' ophthalmopathy.

The chain has TRBV7-9 and TRBJ1-2; no clear D. The CDR3 runs 15 residues. Trimming cost V 4 bases and J 5 bases, with 17 bases left between them. Germline assignment: CDR1 SEHNR and CDR2 FQNEAQ (reference sequence). The CDR3 DNA reads as TGTGCCAGCAGCTCCCCGGACGGCCTACATTATGGCTACACCTTC. The encoded protein is CASSSPDGLHYGYTF.

The chain uses TRBV10-3 and TRBJ1-1; D is perhaps TRBD1 (6 bases). The V end lost 1 base, the J end lost 7 bases, and 19 bases lay between the germline ends. This CDR3 spans 16 amino acids. The germline gives CDR1 ENHRY, CDR2 SYGVKD. The CDR3 sequence is CAISEWEQGSGGEAFF. CDR3 DNA: TGTGCCATCAGTGAGTGGGAACAGGGTTCTGGGGGTGAAGCTTTCTTT.

Of note for this clonotype: The CDR3 does not end in the conserved phenylalanine or tryptophan, so this is likely a read error. The chain has TRBV20-1 and TRBJ1-6, with TRBD1 identical over 9 bases. This CDR3 has 13 amino acids. V was clipped by 5 bases and J by 11 bases; unmatched bases: 7. The V gene's germline CDR1 is DFQATT and CDR2 SNEGSKA (reference sequence). The CDR3 here is CSAAGQGWPPLHL. In DNA form, the CDR3 reads TGCAGTGCTGCGGGACAGGGCTGGCCACCCCTCCACCTT.

With respect to this clonotype: Since the CDR3 does not end with the conserved phenylalanine or tryptophan, this likely comes from a read error. The chain has TRBV7-2 and TRBJ2-7; the match to TRBD1 covers 8 bases. This CDR3 contains 16 residues. Germline V gene lookup returns CDR1 SGHTA and CDR2 FQGNSA. V shed 2 bases and J 2 bases; nucleotides not matched to a gene: 8. In nucleotides, the CDR3 is TGTGCCAGCAGCTTAAGGACAGGGACCAATACCTACGAGCAGTACCTC. It yields the protein CASSLRTGTNTYEQYL.

The chain employs TRBV7-2 and TRBJ1-2; D not certain. V was trimmed by 6 bases and J by 8 bases, leaving 19 bases between them. This CDR3 contains 14 residues. The germline V gene has CDR1 SGHTA and CDR2 FQGNSA. The CDR3 reads CASRLGQAAGGYTF. DNA of the CDR3: TGTGCCAGCAGACTCGGGCAGGCCGCGGGCGGCTACACCTTC.

The chain couples TRBV10-3 to TRBJ2-2, with D perhaps matching TRBD1 (6 bases). Trimming took off 2 bases at V and 5 bases at J, with 12 bases between the two ends. The CDR3 has 15 residues. Per germline, CDR1 ENHRY and CDR2 SYGVKD. In DNA, the CDR3 is TGTGCCATCAGTGAGAGGCCGACAGGAACCGGGGAGCTGTTTTTT. Translated: CAISERPTGTGELFF.

The chain combines TRBV11-1 with TRBJ1-1, with TRBD1 as a possible D gene (5 bases). There are 14 residues in the CDR3. V gave up 5 bases and J gave up 0 bases, with 10 bases separating them. Per germline, CDR1 SGHAT and CDR2 FQDESV (reference sequence). CDR3 amino acids: CASSPLGVNTEAFF. For the CDR3, the DNA is TGTGCCAGCAGCCCTTTAGGGGTGAACACTGAAGCTTTCTTT.

This clonotype showed up just once. V and J are TRBV11-2 and TRBJ1-1; D is uncertain. The V end lost 6 bases, the J end lost 5 bases, and 7 bases lay between the germline ends. The germline gives CDR1 SGHAT, CDR2 FQNNGV. CDR3 length equals 11 residues. The CDR3: CASSSPTEAFF. The CDR3 region has the DNA TGTGCCAGCAGTTCCCCGACTGAAGCTTTCTTT.

This clonotype has more than one count but fewer than ten. The chain links TRBV2 to TRBJ1-1; D is unclear. Looked up from germline, CDR1 is SNHLY and CDR2 is FYNNEI. The CDR3 is 13 residues long. Trimming cost V 4 bases and J 4 bases, with 10 bases left between them. DNA for the CDR3: TGTGCCAGCAGTGGGGCGCCATTCACTGAAGCTTTCTTT. This sequence encodes CASSGAPFTEAFF. The full variable domain, its missing parts supplied by reference TRBV2 and TRBJ1-1, is EPEVTQTPSHQVTQMGQEVILRCVPISNHLYFYWYRQILGQKVEFLVSFYNNEISEKSEIFDDQFSVERPDGSNFTLKIRSTKLEDSAMYFCASSGAPFTEAFFGQGTRLTVV.

This sequence joins TRBV9 and TRBJ1-6; TRBD1 might be the D (6 bases). V was clipped by 6 bases and J by 8 bases, with 12 bases between them. Germline lookup yields CDR1 SGDLS and CDR2 YYNGEE. This CDR3 is 13 amino acids long. CDR3 sequence reads: CASTFKGDSPLHF. CDR3 coding DNA: TGTGCCAGCACCTTTAAGGGGGATTCACCCCTCCACTTT.

The chain is built from TRBV7-8 and TRBJ2-7; 8 nucleotides agree with TRBD1. CDR1 is SGHVS, CDR2 FQNEAQ, per germline. J lost 1 base, V lost 3 bases, and 5 bases had no gene match. The CDR3 has 15 residues. CDR3 DNA sequence: TGTGCCAGCAGCTTCACAGGGACAGGTTCCTACGAGCAGTACTTC. It encodes CASSFTGTGSYEQYF.

The chain employs TRBV7-8 and TRBJ2-1, with D perhaps given as TRBD1 or TRBD2 (5 bases each). TRBJ2-7 matches the DNA end more closely, so the J call is doubtful. Germline V lookup: CDR1 SGHVS, CDR2 FQNEAQ. This CDR3 spans 16 amino acids. CDR3 residues: CASSSMEGESYNEQYF. The CDR3, as DNA: TGTGCCAGCAGCTCTATGGAAGGGGAGTCCTACAATGAGCAGTACTTC.

The V gene is TRBV7-8, the J gene TRBJ2-5, with TRBD2 identical over 16 bases. There are 20 residues in the CDR3. Trimming took 5 bases from V and 4 from J; bases not matched to a gene: 16. Per germline, CDR1 SGHVS and CDR2 FQNEAQ. Here the CDR3 DNA reads TGTGCCAGCAGCCACACGCCCGGGACTAGCGGGGGGGTGAATAGAGAGACCCAGTACTTC. Encoded protein: CASSHTPGTSGGVNRETQYF.

Only a few counts were recorded for this clonotype. This chain uses TRBV9 with TRBJ1-2; 7 bases align to TRBD1. The V gene's germline CDR1 is SGDLS and CDR2 YYNGEE. CDR3 length equals 11 residues. V was pared by 3 bases and J by 9 bases, with 2 bases of the junction left unmatched. Written as DNA, the CDR3 is TGTGCCAGCAGCGGACAGGGCAGCTACACCTTC. Protein sequence: CASSGQGSYTF.

On this clonotype itself: One junction end disagrees with the germline gene, perhaps due to a read error. V gene TRBV9 combines with J gene TRBJ1-3, with a tentative D call TRBD1 (6 bases). From germline, CDR1 is SGDLS and CDR2 YYNGEE. The CDR3 sequence is 14 residues long. CDR3 loop: CASSWTASGNTIYF. The CDR3 DNA reads TGTGCCAGCAGCTGGACAGCCTCTGGAAACACCATATACTTT. Using reference TRBV9 and TRBJ1-3 for the parts outside the CDR3, the full variable domain is DSGVTQTPKHLITATGQRVTLRCSPRSGDLSVYWYQQSLDQGLQFLIQYYNGEERAKGNILERFSAQQFPDLHSELNLSSLELGDSALYFCASSWTASGNTIYFGEGSWLTVV.